The rows below give T cell receptor beta chains drawn from one sample of a study of cytomegalovirus exposure and HLA in healthy donors. The protocol was immunoSEQ multiplex PCR, while the TCRdb copy is restricted to in-frame clones and leaves out a portion. This sample carries some 99,000 clones, around 74% of them seen once, and the ten largest clones take roughly 1.8%. The sequenced sample consisted of PBMCs. These receptors came from a male donor in good health and CMV-seronegative. Both conserved end residues are part of each CDR3. The order of the fields is V gene, J gene, D gene, clone size, CDR3 protein, CDR3 DNA. D genes are given only for firm matches. The size entry is marked missing in some rows and otherwise reads once, few, many or a size class.

>TRBV27|TRBJ2-7|TRBD2|once
CASSYRLAGEQYF
TGTGCCAGCAGTTATAGACTAGCGGGGGAGCAGTACTTC
>TRBV20-1|TRBJ2-1|.|.
CSASRGTEQFF
TGCAGTGCCTCCCGCGGGACTGAGCAGTTCTTC
>TRBV28|TRBJ1-2|.|.
CASSLGQGLGGYTF
TGTGCCAGCAGTTTAGGGCAGGGCTTAGGTGGCTACACCTTC
>TRBV29-1|TRBJ2-7|.|once
CSVVGGVGYEQYF
TGCAGCGTTGTAGGAGGGGTTGGCTACGAGCAGTACTTC
>TRBV15|TRBJ2-7|.|.
CATSRDVSAYEQYF
TGTGCCACCAGCAGAGACGTCTCTGCCTACGAGCAGTACTTC
>TRBV19|TRBJ2-7|.|.
CASSSQAVNYEQYF
TGTGCCAGTAGTTCCCAGGCCGTTAACTACGAGCAGTACTTC
>TRBV27|TRBJ2-7|.|.
CASSQGEHSYEQYF
TGTGCCAGCAGTCAGGGTGAACATTCCTACGAGCAGTACTTC
>TRBV5-4|TRBJ2-2|.|.
CASTTKPTGELFF
TGTGCCAGCACTACTAAACCTACCGGGGAGCTGTTTTTT
>TRBV6-5|TRBJ2-2|.|.
CASSYSGQPGELFF
TGTGCCAGCAGTTACTCGGGACAACCCGGGGAGCTGTTTTTT
>TRBV6-1|TRBJ1-5|TRBD1|.
CASRPGQGSNQPQHF
TGTGCCAGCAGGCCGGGACAGGGTAGCAATCAGCCCCAGCATTTT
>TRBV4-2|TRBJ1-2|TRBD1|.
CASSLTGDNYGYTF
TGTGCCAGCAGCCTAACAGGGGACAACTATGGCTACACCTTC
>TRBV30|TRBJ1-1|.|.
CAWSGDKSLSHYQNTEAFF
TGTGCCTGGAGTGGGGACAAGTCCCTTAGTCACTATCAGAACACTGAAGCTTTCTTT
>TRBV9|TRBJ2-1|.|once
CASSVDQVKQFF
TGTGCCAGCAGCGTAGATCAGGTCAAGCAGTTCTTC
>TRBV28|TRBJ2-1|.|.
CASSPLREQFF
TGTGCCAGCAGTCCCCTACGCGAGCAGTTCTTC
>TRBV6-6|TRBJ1-1|TRBD1|.
CASSLGQGSPTEAFF
TGTGCCAGCAGTTTAGGACAGGGATCCCCCACTGAAGCTTTCTTT
>TRBV12-2|TRBJ2-2|.|few
CASRPQLGTGELFF
TGTGCAAGTCGCCCCCAACTAGGAACCGGGGAGCTGTTTTTT
>TRBV6-1|TRBJ1-3|TRBD1|.
CASSEGDRERRNTIYF
TGTGCCAGCAGTGAGGGGGACAGGGAGAGAAGAAACACCATATATTTT
>TRBV11-2|TRBJ2-7|TRBD1|once
CASSLWGGQGADEQYF
TGTGCCAGCAGCTTATGGGGCGGACAGGGGGCCGACGAGCAGTACTTC
>TRBV9|TRBJ2-7|TRBD2|.
CASSVGSGRTNPLYEQYF
TGTGCCAGCAGCGTAGGTAGCGGGAGGACCAACCCGCTATACGAGCAGTACTTC
>TRBV7-6|TRBJ2-7|TRBD2|few
CASSLASGGEQYF
TGTGCCAGCAGCTTAGCGTCGGGGGGCGAGCAGTACTTC
>TRBV6-5|TRBJ1-3|.|few
CASSYSSQNTIYF
TGTGCCAGCAGTTACTCGTCCCAAAACACCATATATTTT
>TRBV2|TRBJ2-1|TRBD1|.
CARNRDRSYNEQFF
TGTGCCAGGAACCGGGACAGGTCCTACAATGAGCAGTTCTTC
>TRBV28|TRBJ2-1|.|.
CASSLLALSGTPSYNEQFF
TGTGCCAGCAGTTTATTAGCCCTTAGCGGAACACCCTCCTACAATGAGCAGTTCTTC
>TRBV7-2|TRBJ1-5|.|.
CASSLDGRLDQPQHF
TGTGCCAGCAGCTTAGACGGCAGGCTGGATCAGCCCCAGCATTTT
>TRBV27|TRBJ2-2|.|.
CASSLSRNTGELFF
TGTGCCAGCAGTTTATCCAGAAACACCGGGGAGCTGTTTTTT
>TRBV29-1|TRBJ1-4|.|.
CSVLGGSDEKLFF
TGCAGCGTTCTAGGAGGGTCTGATGAAAAACTGTTTTTT
>TRBV5-1|TRBJ2-7|TRBD2|.
CASSLARGLAGAQQYF
TGCGCCAGCAGCTTGGCACGGGGACTAGCGGGAGCCCAGCAGTACTTC
>TRBV14|TRBJ2-1|TRBD2|.
CASSPRGGISTYNEQFF
TGTGCCAGCAGCCCCCGGGGGGGGATTAGTACCTACAATGAGCAGTTCTTC
>TRBV6-1|TRBJ2-2|.|many
CASTPAGTGELFF
TGTGCCAGCACCCCGGCGGGCACCGGGGAGCTGTTTTTT
>TRBV15|TRBJ2-7|.|.
CATSVSADYEQYF
TGTGCCACCAGCGTAAGCGCTGACTACGAGCAGTACTTC
>TRBV5-1|TRBJ2-7|TRBD1|.
CASSFVAGGLYEQYF
TGCGCCAGCAGCTTCGTGGCAGGGGGCTTATACGAGCAGTACTTC
>TRBV27|TRBJ2-3|TRBD1|.
CASSLQGATADTQYF
TGTGCCAGCAGTCTACAGGGGGCGACGGCAGATACGCAGTATTTT
>TRBV30|TRBJ1-3|.|.
CAWSSGSSGNTIYF
TGTGCCTGGAGTTCCGGGTCCTCTGGAAACACCATATATTTT
>TRBV6-1|TRBJ1-1|.|.
CASSLEGARVTEAFF
TGTGCCAGCAGCCTAGAGGGTGCGAGAGTCACTGAAGCTTTCTTT
>TRBV30|TRBJ2-7|.|few
CAWSGTGREQYF
TGTGCCTGGAGCGGAACGGGGAGGGAGCAGTACTTC
>TRBV6-5|TRBJ2-2|TRBD1|.
CASSPGQGRGELFF
TGTGCCAGCAGTCCTGGACAGGGGCGCGGGGAGCTGTTTTTT
>TRBV30|TRBJ1-2|.|once
CAWAPVWAGNYGYTF
TGTGCCTGGGCCCCCGTTTGGGCAGGGAACTATGGCTACACCTTC
>TRBV29-1|TRBJ1-5|.|.
CSVAQGGSNQPQHF
TGCAGCGTGGCCCAGGGAGGGAGCAATCAGCCCCAGCATTTT
>TRBV19|TRBJ2-3|TRBD2|.
CASSIRGLAGASTDTQYF
TGTGCCAGTAGTATAAGGGGACTAGCGGGCGCAAGCACAGATACGCAGTATTTT
>TRBV12-5|TRBJ2-7|TRBD1|.
CASGFTTGTVTYEQYF
TGTGCTAGTGGTTTCACGACCGGGACAGTCACCTACGAGCAGTACTTC
>TRBV25-1|TRBJ1-2|.|once
CASRSGYYGYTF
TGTGCCAGCCGGTCAGGGTACTATGGCTACACCTTC
>TRBV5-1|TRBJ2-1|.|.
CASSLWERRDYNEQFF
TGCGCCAGCAGCTTATGGGAACGGCGGGACTACAATGAGCAGTTCTTC
>TRBV27|TRBJ1-2|.|.
CASSLRSQAYGYTF
TGTGCCAGCAGTTTGAGGTCCCAAGCTTATGGCTACACCTTC
>TRBV30|TRBJ2-7|TRBD2|once
CAWNRGAYEQYF
TGTGCCTGGAACCGGGGGGCCTACGAGCAGTACTTC
>TRBV4-3|TRBJ2-7|TRBD2|.
CASSQARTSLYEQYF
TGCGCCAGCAGCCAAGCTCGGACTAGCCTATACGAGCAGTACTTC
>TRBV7-9|TRBJ1-2|.|once
CASTPNQEPYGYTF
TGTGCCAGCACCCCAAATCAAGAGCCCTATGGCTACACCTTC
>TRBV6-1|TRBJ2-7|TRBD1|.
CASRTGTAVYEQYF
TGTGCCAGCAGGACCGGGACAGCGGTCTACGAGCAGTACTTC
>TRBV27|TRBJ1-2|TRBD1|.
CASSPLHSTGKVLGYTF
TGTGCCAGCAGTCCCCTTCACTCGACAGGGAAGGTACTTGGCTACACCTTC
>TRBV11-2|TRBJ2-7|.|.
CASSLTGASYEQYF
TGTGCCAGCAGCCTTACAGGAGCCTCCTACGAGCAGTACTTC
>TRBV4-3|TRBJ1-2|TRBD1|.
CASSQAGTGAYGYTF
TGCGCCAGCAGCCAAGCGGGGACAGGGGCCTATGGCTACACCTTC
>TRBV28|TRBJ1-5|.|.
CASRQVPGNQPQHF
TGTGCCAGCAGACAGGTCCCGGGCAATCAGCCCCAGCATTTT
>TRBV30|TRBJ1-2|.|.
CAWSVRGAYYGYTF
TGTGCCTGGAGTGTACGGGGGGCTTACTATGGCTACACCTTC
>TRBV7-9|TRBJ1-1|.|.
CASSSNPAGVTEAFF
TGTGCCAGCAGCTCCAACCCAGCAGGGGTCACTGAAGCTTTCTTT
>TRBV30|TRBJ1-1|.|.
CAWSGTWTEAFF
TGTGCCTGGAGCGGGACTTGGACTGAAGCTTTCTTT